Sequencing of this TCR beta chain was carried out in a study of T-cell memory formation after mild COVID-19. The germline V and J ends were trimmed by 6 bases and 1 base, with 12 bases remaining between them. The CDR3 runs 15 residues. CDR1 and CDR2 (germline): SGHTA, FQGNSA. Each CDR3 protein is one row after TCRdb ran MiXCR on the 5' RACE reads. The sample lists 400,000 to 450,000 distinct CDR3 sequences, over 15% occurring once. Sequenced material: PBMCs or a T cell subset sorted from them (not recorded which). V usage is TRBV7-2 and J usage is TRBJ1-4; possible D gene TRBD1, 5 bases. The receptor was isolated from a man between 18 and 29 years old who had mild COVID-19 (a few samples of this study predate the infection). Cell type and time point are not known. The CDR3 spells CASRRPGGTNEKLFF. In DNA, the CDR3 is TGTGCCAGCAGAAGACCCGGGGGAACTAATGAAAAACTGTTTTTT.